This TCR beta chain was observed in a study of CD8 T cells in ankylosing spondylitis. Whole-study findings and limits: Apparently characteristic of ankylosing spondylitis blood was a TCR beta motif (eight highly homologous variants). Disease-linked clones proved CD8+ and comparatively uncommon in peripheral blood. The authors reported significant enrichment of disease-linked clones in matched ankylosing spondylitis synovial fluid.

Germline assignment: CDR1 SGHAT and CDR2 FQNNGV. This CDR3 is 15 amino acids long. Losses at the gene ends were 4 bases for V and 6 bases for J; bases not matched to a gene: 7. About this clonotype itself: The target antigen is unknown.

A quantitative 5'-RACE method, one with molecular barcodes, was used to make TCR beta libraries. In TCRdb, the 5' RACE reads were re-called with MiXCR into one record per CDR3 protein. This table holds about 840,000 distinct CDR3 sequences, 12% found once. The chain joins TRBV11-2 to TRBJ2-2; TRBD2 matches at 8 bases. The specimen sequenced was blood, either unsorted or a sorted T cell fraction (not recorded which). The receptor's source is a male donor with ankylosing spondylitis. The CDR3 nucleotides read TGTGCCAGCAGCTGGGGGACTAGGACGGCCGGGGAGCTGTTTTTT. Its translation: CASSWGTRTAGELFF.